A single sample gave rise to the 14 T cell receptor beta chains below, sequenced in a study of CD8 T cells in ankylosing spondylitis. The study's findings and limits: Characteristic of ankylosing spondylitis blood, it appeared, was a TCR beta motif comprising roughly eight highly homologous variants.

MiXCR was run by TCRdb on the 5' RACE reads, yielding one entry per CDR3 protein. The repertoire holds hundreds of thousands of distinct CDR3 sequences, with about an eighth as singletons. Antigens for these TCRs are unknown. The specimen was blood, either unsorted or a sorted T cell fraction (not recorded which). The source of these receptors is a male donor with ankylosing spondylitis.

The genes are TRBV7-2 and TRBJ2-1, with D uncertain. Between the trimmed V and J ends, which lost 5 bases and 4 bases, there was a span of 15 bases. Germline CDR1 is SGHTA and CDR2 is FQGNSA. The length of the CDR3 is 15 residues. This chain's CDR3 is CASSPLPEWYNEQFF. The CDR3 DNA follows: TGTGCCAGCAGCCCTTTGCCGGAATGGTACAATGAGCAGTTCTTC. The variable domain in full, completed from reference TRBV7-2 and TRBJ2-1, reads GAGVSQSPSNKVTEKGKDVELRCDPISGHTALYWYRQSLGQGLEFLIYFQGNSAPDKSGLPSDRFSAERTGGSVSTLTIQRTQQEDSAVYLCASSPLPEWYNEQFFGPGTRLTVL.

As DNA, the CDR3 is TGTGCCAGCAGCTTAGCAACAGTCTCCTACAATGAGCAGTTCTTC. It translates to CASSLATVSYNEQFF. This sequence joins TRBV7-2 and TRBJ2-1; D not certain. The germline V gene encodes CDR1 SGHTA and CDR2 FQGNSA. This CDR3 has 15 residues. V was cut by 0 bases and J by 0 bases, with 6 bases left in between.

The table lists this clonotype with a few counts. This rearrangement joins TRBV11-2 to TRBJ1-1; the D gene is possibly TRBD1 (6 bases). In germline, CDR1 is SGHAT, CDR2 FQNNGV. The V and J ends lost 4 bases and 0 bases respectively, with 18 bases between them. The CDR3 spans 17 residues. CDR3 residues: CASSSRPRTGMNTEAFF. The CDR3 DNA sequence: TGTGCCAGCAGCTCACGACCCCGCACAGGGATGAACACTGAAGCTTTCTTT.

This clonotype was observed at least ten times. The chain uses TRBV7-2 and TRBJ2-1; 12 positions match TRBD2. The CDR3 length is 14 residues. Per germline, CDR1 SGHTA and CDR2 FQGNSA. Trimming at V came to 3 bases and at J to 9 bases, leaving 3 bases not matched to a gene. CDR3 amino acids: CASSLTSGSIEQFF. For the CDR3, the DNA is TGTGCCAGCAGCTTGACTAGCGGGAGTATTGAGCAGTTCTTC. The complete variable domain, with remaining parts taken from reference TRBV7-2 and TRBJ2-1, reads GAGVSQSPSNKVTEKGKDVELRCDPISGHTALYWYRQSLGQGLEFLIYFQGNSAPDKSGLPSDRFSAERTGGSVSTLTIQRTQQEDSAVYLCASSLTSGSIEQFFGPGTRLTVL.

A few counts support this clonotype. The chain carries TRBV5-1 and TRBJ2-1; 7 positions agree with TRBD2. The CDR3 is 15 amino acids. Germline trimming cut 6 bases from V and 5 bases from J; bases unmatched to any gene: 11. Looked up from germline, CDR1 is SGHRS and CDR2 is YFSETQ. The CDR3 nucleotides are TGCGCCAGCACCCTTAGGACGGGAGGTAACAATGAGCAGTTCTTC. Protein sequence: CASTLRTGGNNEQFF. Combining the CDR3 with reference TRBV5-1 and TRBJ2-1 gives the whole variable domain KAGVTQTPRYLIKTRGQQVTLSCSPISGHRSVSWYQQTPGQGLQFLFEYFSETQRNKGNFPGRFSGRQFSNSRSEMNVSTLELGDSALYLCASTLRTGGNNEQFFGPGTRLTVL.

This clonotype was counted ten times or more. This chain connects TRBV10-1 to TRBJ2-1; 14 positions match TRBD2. The V segment lost 1 base and the J segment 5 bases; nucleotides outside the gene matches: 10. Per the germline V gene, CDR1 is WNHNN and CDR2 is SYGVQD (reference sequence). This CDR3 has 19 amino acids. This chain's CDR3 is CASSEWGLAGENSDNEQFF. The CDR3 region has the DNA TGCGCCAGCAGTGAGTGGGGACTAGCGGGAGAAAATTCGGACAATGAGCAGTTCTTC.

This clonotype was picked up a small number of times. The chain combines TRBV5-1 with TRBJ1-1; a possible D gene is TRBD1 (6 bases). V lost 1 base and J lost 1, with 8 bases in between. Germline V gene data show CDR1 as SGHRS and CDR2 as YFSETQ. This CDR3 is 14 amino acids long. The CDR3 DNA reads as TGCGCCAGCAGCTTGATACAGGGGAACACTGAAGCTTTCTTT. Translating it yields CASSLIQGNTEAFF.

This clonotype was seen more than once but under ten times. V is TRBV12-3 or TRBV12-4 and J is TRBJ1-6, with 7 bases aligning to TRBD1. The V gene end was trimmed by 5 bases and the J gene end by 9 bases; junction bases not matched to a gene: 7. CDR3 length equals 14 residues. CDR3 sequence reads: CASSPTGSSSPLHF. DNA of the CDR3: TGTGCCAGCAGTCCGACAGGGAGTAGTTCACCCCTCCACTTT.

This clonotype was found many times. The chain carries TRBV29-1 and TRBJ2-1; D might be TRBD1 (6 bases). Looked up from germline, CDR1 is SQVTM and CDR2 is ANQGSEA. This CDR3 region has 15 residues. V was trimmed by 3 bases and J by 3 bases, leaving 15 bases between them. The CDR3 region has the DNA TGCAGCGTTGAGGGGGCGACTTACAACTACAATGAGCAGTTCTTC. The encoded protein is CSVEGATYNYNEQFF.

This clonotype turned up a few times. V and J are TRBV20-1 and TRBJ2-6; 7 bases match TRBD1. There are 19 residues in the CDR3. V trimming: 4 bases; J trimming: 0 bases; junction bases outside the gene matches: 15. Germline CDR1 reads DFQATT; CDR2 reads SNEGSKA (reference sequence). The CDR3 reads CSAIWIPGQWHSGANVLTF. The DNA for the CDR3 is TGCAGTGCTATATGGATCCCGGGACAGTGGCACTCTGGGGCCAACGTCCTGACTTTC.

This chain joins TRBV5-1 and TRBJ2-3, with 10 bases lining up with TRBD2. The CDR3 extends over 16 amino acids. J was trimmed by 5 bases and V by 4 bases; bases with no gene match: 10. Germline V gene data show CDR1 as SGHRS and CDR2 as YFSETQ. The CDR3 sequence is CASSGGLAAQGDTQYF. The CDR3 nucleotides are TGCGCCAGCAGCGGTGGACTAGCGGCCCAGGGAGATACGCAGTATTTT.

This clonotype was observed a few times. The V call is TRBV11-3, the J call TRBJ1-1, with D hard to call. This CDR3 has 14 amino acids. V was clipped by 0 bases and J by 1 base, with 6 bases between them. The germline CDR1 and CDR2 sequences are SGHNT and YENEEA. CDR3 protein: CASSLDPANTEAFF. The CDR3 nucleotides read TGTGCCAGCAGCTTAGACCCGGCGAACACTGAAGCTTTCTTT. The full variable domain, rest sourced from reference TRBV11-3 and TRBJ1-1, is EAGVVQSPRYKIIEKKQPVAFWCNPISGHNTLYWYLQNLGQGPELLIRYENEEAVDDSQLPKDRFSAERLKGVDSTLKIQPAELGDSAVYLCASSLDPANTEAFFGQGTRLTVV.

This clonotype was counted ten times or more. The chain uses TRBV24-1 and TRBJ2-2; D is uncertain. With 6 bases removed from V and 5 bases from J, the gap between germline ends came to 6 bases. Germline CDR1 and CDR2: KGHDR and SFDVKD. CDR3 length: 12 residues. The CDR3 DNA follows: TGTGCCACCAGTAGTTCGACCGGGGAGCTGTTTTTT. Protein product: CATSSSTGELFF.

The V call is TRBV4-2, the J call TRBJ2-2; the D gene is possibly TRBD1 (6 bases). The CDR3 is 17 amino acids. V lost 1 base, J lost 6 bases, and 18 bases lay in between. The V gene's germline CDR1 is LGHNA and CDR2 YNFKEQ. CDR3: CASSQGPRRGESGELFF. CDR3 DNA: TGTGCCAGCAGCCAAGGTCCTCGCAGGGGAGAATCCGGGGAGCTGTTTTTT.